This T cell receptor beta chain emerged from a study of blood T cell repertoires in COVID-19. Trimming shortened V by 7 bases and J by 8 bases, and 22 bases separated the two germline ends. The CDR3 contains 15 residues. Germline assignment: CDR1 KGHDR and CDR2 SFDVKD. Sequenced by immunoSEQ multiplex PCR; TCRdb stores in-frame clones only, minus some. The data contain some 88,000 clones, 70% to 90% of them singletons. Specimen: peripheral blood. The V call is TRBV24-1, the J call TRBJ1-2, with D perhaps TRBD1 (5 bases). The receptor was derived from a man aged 60 to 69 with acute or convalescent COVID-19. The CDR3 protein is CATRKPPDSLAGYTF. The CDR3 DNA is TGTGCCACCAGAAAACCCCCCGACAGTCTGGCGGGCTACACCTTC.